A selection of T cell receptor beta chains follows, all from one sample in a study of T cell responses to AZD1222 COVID-19 vaccine. Libraries were prepared by immunoSEQ multiplex PCR; TCRdb keeps only in-frame clonotypes and omits some of them. The table includes some 99,000 clones, about 90% detected once. The sample was peripheral blood, taken 28 days after the second AZD1222 dose. These receptors came from an adult who received the AZD1222 COVID-19 vaccine. Both conserved end residues are part of each CDR3. D genes are given only for firm matches.

j_call	v_call	d_call	cdr3_nt	cdr3_aa
TRBJ2-1	TRBV9	NA	TGTGCCAGCAGCGTAGTTGGCGAGGATGAGCAGTTCTTC	CASSVVGEDEQFF
TRBJ1-1	TRBV2	NA	TGTGCCAGCTCAGTAGGGTACACTGAAGCTTTCTTT	CASSVGYTEAFF
TRBJ1-4	TRBV14	NA	TGTGCCAGCAGCCCCCGTGGGGTGGGGGCCGAAAAACTGTTTTTT	CASSPRGVGAEKLFF
TRBJ2-7	TRBV28	TRBD1	TGTGCCAGCAGTTTATCCGGGACAGGGGTCTACGAGCAGTACTTC	CASSLSGTGVYEQYF
TRBJ1-3	TRBV6-5	TRBD1	TGTGCCAGCAGGTCCGGGACAGTTATAAACACCATATATTTT	CASRSGTVINTIYF
TRBJ2-3	TRBV13	NA	TGTGCCAGCAGCTTAGGGGCTAGCGCCCTTGGGGGCACAGATACGCAGTATTTT	CASSLGASALGGTDTQYF
TRBJ2-3	TRBV6-1	NA	TGTGCCAGCAGTGACAGGGGTGCAGATACGCAGTATTTT	CASSDRGADTQYF
TRBJ2-5	TRBV2	TRBD2	TGTGCCAGCAGCCCGACTAGCGGGAGGGCCGCAGGGGAGACCCAGTACTTC	CASSPTSGRAAGETQYF
TRBJ2-6	TRBV9	NA	TGTGCCAGCAGCGTGGGCGTCTCTGGGGCCAACGTCCTGACTTTC	CASSVGVSGANVLTF
TRBJ1-3	TRBV15	NA	TGTGCCACCAGCGTGGACCGATACTCTGGAAACACCATATATTTT	CATSVDRYSGNTIYF
TRBJ2-7	TRBV7-9	TRBD2	TGTGCCAGCAGCTTAACAGTTGGACGGAGCGGGGTGGGCGAGCAGTACTTC	CASSLTVGRSGVGEQYF
TRBJ2-5	TRBV24-1	TRBD1	TGTGCCACCAGTGATCTAAGACAGGGAAGCCAAGAGACCCAGTACTTC	CATSDLRQGSQETQYF
TRBJ2-1	TRBV5-4	NA	TGTGCCAGCAGCCGGACTTATTCGGGGTACAATGAGCAGTTCTTC	CASSRTYSGYNEQFF